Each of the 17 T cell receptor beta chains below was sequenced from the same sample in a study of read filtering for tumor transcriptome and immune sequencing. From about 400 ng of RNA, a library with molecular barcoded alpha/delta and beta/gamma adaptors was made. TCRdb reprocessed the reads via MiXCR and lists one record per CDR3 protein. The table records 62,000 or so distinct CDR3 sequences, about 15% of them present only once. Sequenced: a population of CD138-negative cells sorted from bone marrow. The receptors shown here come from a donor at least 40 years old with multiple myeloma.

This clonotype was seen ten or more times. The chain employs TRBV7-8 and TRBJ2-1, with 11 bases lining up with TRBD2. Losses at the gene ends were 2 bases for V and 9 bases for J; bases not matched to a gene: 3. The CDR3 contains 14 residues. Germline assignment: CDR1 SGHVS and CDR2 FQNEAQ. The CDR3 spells CASSLPLAGVEQFF. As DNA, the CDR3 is TGTGCCAGCAGCTTACCACTAGCGGGAGTTGAGCAGTTCTTC.

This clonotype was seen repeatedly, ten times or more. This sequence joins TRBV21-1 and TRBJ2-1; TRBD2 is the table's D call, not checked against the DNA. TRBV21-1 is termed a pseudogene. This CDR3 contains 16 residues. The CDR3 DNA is TGTGCCAGCAGCAAAGGGCCCCGCGGGAGTGGTAATGAGCAGTTCTTC. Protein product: CASSKGPRGSGNEQFF.

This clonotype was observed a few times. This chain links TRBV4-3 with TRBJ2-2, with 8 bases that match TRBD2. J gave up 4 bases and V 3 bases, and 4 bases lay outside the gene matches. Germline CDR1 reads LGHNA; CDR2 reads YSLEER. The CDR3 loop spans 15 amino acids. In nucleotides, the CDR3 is TGCGCCAGCAGCCAGAGCGGGAGATCCACCGGGGAGCTGTTTTTT. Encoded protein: CASSQSGRSTGELFF.

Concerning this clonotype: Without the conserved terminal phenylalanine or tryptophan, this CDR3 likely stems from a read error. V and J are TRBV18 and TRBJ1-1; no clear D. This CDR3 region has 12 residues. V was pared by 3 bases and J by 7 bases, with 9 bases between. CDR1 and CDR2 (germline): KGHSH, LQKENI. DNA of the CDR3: TGTGCCAGCTCACCTCAAGGGTATGAAGCTTTCCTT. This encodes CASSPQGYEAFL.

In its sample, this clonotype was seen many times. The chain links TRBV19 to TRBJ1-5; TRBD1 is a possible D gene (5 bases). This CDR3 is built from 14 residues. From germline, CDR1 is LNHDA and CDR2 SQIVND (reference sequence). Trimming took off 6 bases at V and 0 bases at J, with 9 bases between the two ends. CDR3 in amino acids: CASSGAYSNQPQHF. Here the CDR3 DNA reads TGTGCCAGTAGCGGGGCATATAGCAATCAGCCCCAGCATTTT. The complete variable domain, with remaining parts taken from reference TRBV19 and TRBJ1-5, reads DGGITQSPKYLFRKEGQNVTLSCEQNLNHDAMYWYRQDPGQGLRLIYYSQIVNDFQKGDIAEGYSVSREKKESFPLTVTSAQKNPTAFYLCASSGAYSNQPQHFGDGTRLSIL.

CDR3 DNA: TGTGCCAGCAGGATCCCTGTCGGGGCTTCCTACAATGAGCAGTTCTTC. This gives the protein CASRIPVGASYNEQFF. The chain has TRBV28 and TRBJ2-1; possibly TRBD1 or TRBD2 for D (5 bases each). The germline V gene encodes CDR1 MDHEN and CDR2 SYDVKM. V dropped 6 bases and J dropped 1 base, with 16 bases sitting between them. CDR3 length: 16 residues.

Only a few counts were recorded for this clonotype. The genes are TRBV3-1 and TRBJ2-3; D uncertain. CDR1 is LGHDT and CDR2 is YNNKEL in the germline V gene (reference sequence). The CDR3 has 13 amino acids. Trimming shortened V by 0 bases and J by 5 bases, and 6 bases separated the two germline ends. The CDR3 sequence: CASSQEERDTQYF. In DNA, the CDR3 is TGTGCCAGCAGCCAAGAGGAGAGAGATACGCAGTATTTT.

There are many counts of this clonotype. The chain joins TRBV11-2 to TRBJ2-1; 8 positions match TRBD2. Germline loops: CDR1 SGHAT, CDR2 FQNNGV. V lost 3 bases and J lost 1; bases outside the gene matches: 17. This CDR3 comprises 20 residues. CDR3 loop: CASSFQLAADYTASYNEQFF. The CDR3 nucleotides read TGTGCCAGCAGCTTCCAACTAGCGGCGGATTATACCGCGTCCTACAATGAGCAGTTCTTC.

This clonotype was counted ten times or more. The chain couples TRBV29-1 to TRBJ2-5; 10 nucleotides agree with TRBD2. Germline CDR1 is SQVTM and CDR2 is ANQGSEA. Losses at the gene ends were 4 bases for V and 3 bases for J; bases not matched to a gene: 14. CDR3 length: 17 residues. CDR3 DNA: TGCAGCGTTGTGGGTAGTCTAGCGGGAGACGTTGAAGAGACCCAGTACTTC. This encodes CSVVGSLAGDVEETQYF. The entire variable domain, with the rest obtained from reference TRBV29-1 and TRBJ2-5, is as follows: SAVISQKPSRDICQRGTSLTIQCQVDSQVTMMFWYRQQPGQSLTLIATANQGSEATYESGFVIDKFPISRPNLTFSTLTVSNMSPEDSSIYLCSVVGSLAGDVEETQYFGPGTRLLVL.

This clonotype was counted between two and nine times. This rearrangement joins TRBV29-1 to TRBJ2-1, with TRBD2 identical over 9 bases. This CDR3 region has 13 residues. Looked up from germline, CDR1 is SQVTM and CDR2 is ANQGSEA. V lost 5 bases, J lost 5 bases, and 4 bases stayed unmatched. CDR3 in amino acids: CSVRASGNNEQFF. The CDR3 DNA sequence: TGCAGCGTTCGAGCTAGCGGGAACAATGAGCAGTTCTTC.

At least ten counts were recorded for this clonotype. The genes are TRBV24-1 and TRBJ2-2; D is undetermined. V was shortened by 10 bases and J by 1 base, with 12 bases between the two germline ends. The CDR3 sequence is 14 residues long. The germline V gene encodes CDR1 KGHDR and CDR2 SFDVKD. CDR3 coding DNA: TGTGCCACAATGCAGTCCCGGAACACCGGGGAGCTGTTTTTT. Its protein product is CATMQSRNTGELFF.

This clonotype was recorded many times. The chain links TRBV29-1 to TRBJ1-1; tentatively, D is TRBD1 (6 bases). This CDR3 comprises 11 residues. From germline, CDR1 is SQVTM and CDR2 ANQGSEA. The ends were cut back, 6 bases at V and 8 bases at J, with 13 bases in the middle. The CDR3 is CSVETGKEAFF. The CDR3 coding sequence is TGCAGCGTGGAAACAGGGAAAGAAGCTTTCTTT.

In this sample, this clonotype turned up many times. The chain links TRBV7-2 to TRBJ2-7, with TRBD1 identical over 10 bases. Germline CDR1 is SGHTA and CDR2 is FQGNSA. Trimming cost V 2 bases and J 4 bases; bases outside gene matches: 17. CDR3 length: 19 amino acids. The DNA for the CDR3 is TGTGCCAGCAGCTTACCCAGAATGGGGACAGGGGCCGGTGTTTACGAGCAGTACTTC. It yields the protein CASSLPRMGTGAGVYEQYF.

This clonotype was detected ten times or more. CDR3 region: CASSSLRDSPNEQFF. The DNA for the CDR3 is TGTGCCAGCAGTTCCCTCAGGGACTCTCCCAATGAGCAGTTCTTC. V gene TRBV28 combines with J gene TRBJ2-1; D might be TRBD2 (6 bases). Germline V lookup: CDR1 MDHEN, CDR2 SYDVKM. V was shortened by 4 bases and J by 6 bases, with 16 bases between the two germline ends. CDR3 length: 15 amino acids. The full variable domain, completed using reference TRBV28 and TRBJ2-1, is DVKVTQSSRYLVKRTGEKVFLECVQDMDHENMFWYRQDPGLGLRLIYFSYDVKMKEKGDIPEGYSVSREKKERFSLILESASTNQTSMYLCASSSLRDSPNEQFFGPGTRLTVL.

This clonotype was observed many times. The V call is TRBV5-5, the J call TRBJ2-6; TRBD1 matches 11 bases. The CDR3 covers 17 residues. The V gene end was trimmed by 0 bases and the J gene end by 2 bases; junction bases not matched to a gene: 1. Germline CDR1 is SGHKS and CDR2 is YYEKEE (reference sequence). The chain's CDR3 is CASSLGTGGTGANVLTF. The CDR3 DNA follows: TGTGCCAGCAGCTTGGGGACAGGGGGCACTGGGGCCAACGTCCTGACTTTC.

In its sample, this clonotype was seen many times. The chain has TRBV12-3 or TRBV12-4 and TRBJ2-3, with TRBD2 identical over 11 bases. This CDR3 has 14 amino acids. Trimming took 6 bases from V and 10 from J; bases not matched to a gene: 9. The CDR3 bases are TGTGCCAGCAGGCGGACTAGCGGGTCGGGCCCGCAGTATTTT. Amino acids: CASRRTSGSGPQYF.

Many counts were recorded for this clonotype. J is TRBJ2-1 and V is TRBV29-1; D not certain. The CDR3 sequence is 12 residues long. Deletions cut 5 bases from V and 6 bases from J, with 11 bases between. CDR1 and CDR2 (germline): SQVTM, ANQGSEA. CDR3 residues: CSVSLARNEQFF. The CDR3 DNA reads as TGCAGCGTTTCCCTTGCCCGCAATGAGCAGTTCTTC.